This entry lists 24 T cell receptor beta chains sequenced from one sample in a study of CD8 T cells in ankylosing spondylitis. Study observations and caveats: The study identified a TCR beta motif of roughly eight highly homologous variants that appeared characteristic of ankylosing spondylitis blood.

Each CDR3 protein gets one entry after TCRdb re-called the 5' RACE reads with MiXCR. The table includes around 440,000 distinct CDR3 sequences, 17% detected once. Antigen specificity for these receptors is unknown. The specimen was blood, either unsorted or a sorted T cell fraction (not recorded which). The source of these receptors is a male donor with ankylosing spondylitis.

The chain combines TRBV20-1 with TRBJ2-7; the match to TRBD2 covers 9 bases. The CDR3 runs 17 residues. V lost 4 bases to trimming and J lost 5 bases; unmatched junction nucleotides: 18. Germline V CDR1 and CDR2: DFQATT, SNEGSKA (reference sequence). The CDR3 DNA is TGCAGTGCTATGGGGGTAGCGGGAGCTTCACGATGGGACGAGCAGTACTTC. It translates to CSAMGVAGASRWDEQYF.

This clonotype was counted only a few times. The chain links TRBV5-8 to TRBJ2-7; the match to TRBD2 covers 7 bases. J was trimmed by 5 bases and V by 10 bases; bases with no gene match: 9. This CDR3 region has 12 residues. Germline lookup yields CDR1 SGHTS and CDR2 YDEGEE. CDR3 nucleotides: TGTGCCGGGGGGAGGGAGAGGCACGAGCAGTACTTC. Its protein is CAGGRERHEQYF.

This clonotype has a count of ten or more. CDR3 amino acids: CASSPLGPGRYEQYF. DNA of the CDR3: TGTGCCAGCAGCCCCCTGGGCCCAGGACGCTACGAGCAGTACTTC. The gene calls are TRBV12-3 or TRBV12-4 and TRBJ2-7; D not resolved. Trimming pared 6 bases from V and 3 bases from J, leaving 18 bases between. The CDR3 covers 15 residues.

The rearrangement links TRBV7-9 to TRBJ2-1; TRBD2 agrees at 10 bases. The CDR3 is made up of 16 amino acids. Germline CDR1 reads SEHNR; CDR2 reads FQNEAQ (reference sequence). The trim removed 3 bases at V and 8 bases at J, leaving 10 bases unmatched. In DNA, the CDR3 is TGTGCCAGCAGCTTGGGCAGCGGGGGGGCGTTATATGAGCAGTTCTTC. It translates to CASSLGSGGALYEQFF.

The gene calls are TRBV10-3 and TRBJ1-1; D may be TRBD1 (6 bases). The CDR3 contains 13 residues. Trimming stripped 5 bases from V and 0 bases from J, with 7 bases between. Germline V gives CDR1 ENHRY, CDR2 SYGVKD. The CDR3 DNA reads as TGTGCCATCAGTACAGGGTTGAACACTGAAGCTTTCTTT. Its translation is CAISTGLNTEAFF.

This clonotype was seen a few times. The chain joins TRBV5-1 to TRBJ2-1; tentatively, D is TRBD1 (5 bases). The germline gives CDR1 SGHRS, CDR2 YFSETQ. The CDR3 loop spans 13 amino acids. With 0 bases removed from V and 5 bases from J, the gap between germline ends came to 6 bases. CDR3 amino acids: CASSLGQHNEQFF. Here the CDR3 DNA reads TGCGCCAGCAGCTTGGGACAGCACAATGAGCAGTTCTTC.

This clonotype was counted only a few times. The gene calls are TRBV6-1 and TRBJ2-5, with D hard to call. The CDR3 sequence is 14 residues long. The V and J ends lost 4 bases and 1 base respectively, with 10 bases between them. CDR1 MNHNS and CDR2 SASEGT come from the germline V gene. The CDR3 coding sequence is TGTGCCAGCAGTGCCCGACACTTCCAAGAGACCCAGTACTTC. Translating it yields CASSARHFQETQYF.

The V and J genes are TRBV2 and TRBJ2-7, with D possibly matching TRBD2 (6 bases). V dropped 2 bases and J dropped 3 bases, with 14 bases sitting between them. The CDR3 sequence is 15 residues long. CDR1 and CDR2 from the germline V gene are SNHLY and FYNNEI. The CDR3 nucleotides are TGTGCCAGCAGTGAATGGGGGGAGCACTACTACGAGCAGTACTTC. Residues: CASSEWGEHYYEQYF.

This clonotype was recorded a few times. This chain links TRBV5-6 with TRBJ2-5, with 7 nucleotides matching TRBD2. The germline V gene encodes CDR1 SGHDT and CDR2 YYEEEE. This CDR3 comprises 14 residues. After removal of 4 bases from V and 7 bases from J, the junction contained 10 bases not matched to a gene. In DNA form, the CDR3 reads TGTGCCAGCAGCGGGGGACTAAAGGCGGGGACCCAGTACTTC. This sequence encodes CASSGGLKAGTQYF.

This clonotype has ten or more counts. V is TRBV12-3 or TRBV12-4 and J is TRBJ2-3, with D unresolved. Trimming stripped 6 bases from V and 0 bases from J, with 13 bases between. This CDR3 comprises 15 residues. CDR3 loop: CASRMGQPSTDTQYF. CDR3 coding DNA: TGTGCCAGCAGGATGGGTCAGCCTAGCACAGATACGCAGTATTTT.

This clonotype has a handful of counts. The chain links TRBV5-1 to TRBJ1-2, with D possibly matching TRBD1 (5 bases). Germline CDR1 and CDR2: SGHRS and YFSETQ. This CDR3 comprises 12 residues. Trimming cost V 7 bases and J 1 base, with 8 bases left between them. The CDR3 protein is CASVGDNYGYTF. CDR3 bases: TGCGCCAGCGTGGGGGATAACTATGGCTACACCTTC.

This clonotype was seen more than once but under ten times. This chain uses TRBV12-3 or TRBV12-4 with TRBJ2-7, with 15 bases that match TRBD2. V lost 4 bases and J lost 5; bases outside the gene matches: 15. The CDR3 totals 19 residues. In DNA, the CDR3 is TGTGCCAGCAGTTCCAGTTCTTTACGGACTAGCGGGGGGGCCCACGAGCAGTACTTC. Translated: CASSSSSLRTSGGAHEQYF.

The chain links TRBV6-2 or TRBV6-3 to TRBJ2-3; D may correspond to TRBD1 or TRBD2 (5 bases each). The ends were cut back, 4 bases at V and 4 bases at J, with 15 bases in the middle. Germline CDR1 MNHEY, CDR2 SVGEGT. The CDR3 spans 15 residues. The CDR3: CASSSSGTLPDTQYF. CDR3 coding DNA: TGTGCCAGCAGTTCGTCCGGGACCCTTCCAGATACGCAGTATTTT.

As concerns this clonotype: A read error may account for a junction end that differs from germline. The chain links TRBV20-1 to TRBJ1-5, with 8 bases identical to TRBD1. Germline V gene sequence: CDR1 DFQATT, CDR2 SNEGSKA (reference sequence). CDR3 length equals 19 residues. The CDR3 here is CCARDPRQGRSVSNQPQHF. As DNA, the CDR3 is TGCTGTGCTAGAGATCCGAGACAGGGGAGGAGCGTTAGCAATCAGCCCCAGCATTTT.

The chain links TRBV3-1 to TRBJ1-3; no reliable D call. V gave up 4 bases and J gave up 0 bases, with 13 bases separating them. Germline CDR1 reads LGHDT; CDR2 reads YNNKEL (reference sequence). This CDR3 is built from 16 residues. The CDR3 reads CASSRTASLSGNTIYF. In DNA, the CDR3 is TGTGCCAGCAGCCGGACGGCCTCTCTCTCTGGAAACACCATATATTTT.

The CDR3 region is CSAQGLAGGLTHNEQFF. CDR3 DNA: TGCAGTGCTCAGGGACTAGCGGGAGGGCTTACGCACAATGAGCAGTTCTTC. V gene TRBV20-1 combines with J gene TRBJ2-1, with TRBD2 matching over 16 bases. The CDR3 runs to 17 residues. Germline V gene data show CDR1 as DFQATT and CDR2 as SNEGSKA (reference sequence). Trimming at V came to 5 bases and at J to 5 bases, leaving 9 bases not matched to a gene.

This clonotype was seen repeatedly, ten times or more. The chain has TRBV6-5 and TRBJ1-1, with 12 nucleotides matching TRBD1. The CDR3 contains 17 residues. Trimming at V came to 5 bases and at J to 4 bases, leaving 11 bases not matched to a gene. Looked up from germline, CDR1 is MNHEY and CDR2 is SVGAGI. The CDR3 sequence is CASSHQGQGAGSTEAFF. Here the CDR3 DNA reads TGTGCCAGCAGTCACCAGGGACAGGGGGCTGGGAGCACTGAAGCTTTCTTT.

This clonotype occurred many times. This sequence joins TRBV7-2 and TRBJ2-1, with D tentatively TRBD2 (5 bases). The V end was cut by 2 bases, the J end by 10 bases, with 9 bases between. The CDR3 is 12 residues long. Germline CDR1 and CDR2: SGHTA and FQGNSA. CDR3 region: CASSLLPSEQFF. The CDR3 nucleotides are TGTGCCAGCAGCTTATTGCCTAGCGAGCAGTTCTTC. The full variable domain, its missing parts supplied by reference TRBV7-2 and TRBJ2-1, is GAGVSQSPSNKVTEKGKDVELRCDPISGHTALYWYRQSLGQGLEFLIYFQGNSAPDKSGLPSDRFSAERTGGSVSTLTIQRTQQEDSAVYLCASSLLPSEQFFGPGTRLTVL.

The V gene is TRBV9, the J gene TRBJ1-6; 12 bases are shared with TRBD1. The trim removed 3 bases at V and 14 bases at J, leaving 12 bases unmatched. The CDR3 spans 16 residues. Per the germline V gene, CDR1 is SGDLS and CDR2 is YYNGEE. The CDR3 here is CASSEIGTGGFTALHF. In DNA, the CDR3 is TGTGCCAGCAGCGAAATCGGGACAGGGGGCTTCACGGCCCTCCACTTT.

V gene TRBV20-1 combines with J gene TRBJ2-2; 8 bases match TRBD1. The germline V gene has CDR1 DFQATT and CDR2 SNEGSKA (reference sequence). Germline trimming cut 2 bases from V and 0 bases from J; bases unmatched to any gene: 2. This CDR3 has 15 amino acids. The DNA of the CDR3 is TGCAGTGCTAGATTGGACAGGGCGAACACCGGGGAGCTGTTTTTT. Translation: CSARLDRANTGELFF.

CDR3 amino acids: CSARTGGPDTQYF. Written as DNA, the CDR3 is TGCAGTGCCCGCACGGGGGGGCCAGATACGCAGTATTTT. The J gene is TRBJ2-3, the V gene TRBV20-1; TRBD2 matches 8 bases. Trimming removed 6 bases from V and 4 bases from J; junction bases left unmatched: 6. Germline V gene data show CDR1 as DFQATT and CDR2 as SNEGSKA (reference sequence). This CDR3 spans 13 amino acids.

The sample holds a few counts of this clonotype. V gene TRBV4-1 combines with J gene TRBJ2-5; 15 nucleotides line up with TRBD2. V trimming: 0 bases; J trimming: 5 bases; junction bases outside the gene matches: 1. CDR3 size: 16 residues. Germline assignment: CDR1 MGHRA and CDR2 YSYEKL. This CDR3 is CASSQEGLAGGETQYF. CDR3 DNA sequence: TGCGCCAGCAGCCAAGAGGGACTAGCGGGGGGTGAGACCCAGTACTTC.

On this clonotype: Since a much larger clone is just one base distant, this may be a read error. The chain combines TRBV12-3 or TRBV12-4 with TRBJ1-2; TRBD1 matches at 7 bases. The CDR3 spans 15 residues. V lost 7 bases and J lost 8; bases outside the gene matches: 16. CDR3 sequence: CASTSERWTGSGYTF. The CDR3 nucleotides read TGTGCCAGCACCTCGGAGAGATGGACAGGTTCAGGCTACACCTTC.

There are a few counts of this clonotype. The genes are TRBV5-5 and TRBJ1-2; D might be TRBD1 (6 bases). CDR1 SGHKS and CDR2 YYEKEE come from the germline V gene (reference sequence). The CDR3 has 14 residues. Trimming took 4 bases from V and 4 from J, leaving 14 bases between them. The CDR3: CASSAAAGAYGYTF. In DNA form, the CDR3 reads TGTGCCAGCAGCGCGGCGGCAGGGGCCTATGGCTACACCTTC.